Listed here is a single TCR beta chain. Its specific antigen is unknown. Base-call qualities are not available, and no considerably larger clone is one nucleotide away. Participants in the prospective study were enrolled through a virtual design, were aged roughly 18 to 100 years, and lived in under 25 United States geographic areas. To assign participants to cohorts, the prospective study relied on clinical history that participants themselves reported in a screening survey and a study questionnaire. In the prospective study, whole blood, serum and a nasopharyngeal or oropharyngeal swab were collected from each participant by mobile phlebotomists. Additional blood draws and questionnaires over a 2-month period could optionally be provided by prospective study participants. Before DNA extraction, prospective study blood samples were shipped either frozen or at room temperature. This record belongs to a study of blood T cell repertoires in COVID-19 (TCRdb year 2020). Regarding the study in general: Collaborator samples came from the United States, Italy and Spain and covered acute and convalescent phases of COVID-19. A freely available public database, intended as a resource for researchers studying the immune response to SARS-CoV-2, is where the repertoires were released. Where available, HLA class I and class II types were taken from metadata supplied by the sample provider and were not determined by assay-based typing. The material from the prospective study consisted of cDNA or gDNA derived from T cells, B-cell-depleted T cells, or PBMCs. The samples were drawn from two sources: the first 160 participants of the ongoing ImmuneRACE study, and 950 to 1,500 subjects contributed by 6 global collaborators. Subjects who had been exposed to COVID-19, were actively infected with it, or had recovered from it provided the deeply sampled blood TCRbeta repertoires that made up the dataset. Sample metadata almost always included a de-identified subject ID, COVID-19 status, age in years and sex.

Overall study outcomes, separate from this receptor: How much clinical and demographic metadata was included differed by source and by participant, and the metadata was provided uncurated.

TCRbeta CDR3 regions were amplified from genomic DNA by means of the immunoSEQ Assay, a bias-controlled multiplex PCR. For the original study's pipeline: The number of nucleated cells in each sample was estimated by amplification of reference gene primers within the assay. Sequence reads were collapsed and filtered to measure the absolute abundance of every unique TCRbeta CDR3 rearrangement. For each sample, productive Simpson clonality was calculated as the square root of Simpson's diversity index across productive rearrangements. Imported from immuneACCESS, the table was reduced by TCRdb to in-frame sequences with V and J called. These copies leave out some clones; in studies compared against another copy, an unresolved V gene accounts for under half, and the cause of the remainder is not known. D and trimming were read from the DNA, whereas the V and J calls and clone size are those reported in that table. The sample profile shows about 210,000 clones; 87% of them were found once. The ten largest clonotypes hold about a tenth of the sample.

Sequencing was performed on PBMCs or T cells enriched from blood (not recorded which). This clonotype originated in a man younger than 35 with acute COVID-19.

The nucleotide sequence is TGTGCCAGCAAGGAGCCGGGGGTTCACACCTTC. Protein translation: CASKEPGVHTF. The rearranged chain carries TRBV2 and TRBJ1-2; TRBD1 is a possible D gene, resting on 5 matching bases. The CDR3, cysteine through phenylalanine, is 11 amino acids long. Only the CDR3 part of the read is kept: 33 bases, read in frame from the first base. V was cut back by 7 bases and J by 12 bases, leaving a gap of 15 bases between them. As encoded in the germline V gene, CDR1 is SNHLY while CDR2 is FYNNEI.